Sequencing of this T cell receptor (beta chain) was carried out in a study of T cells in Graves' hyperthyroidism and ophthalmopathy. Overall study: Peripheral blood was secured at the point of initial diagnosis, before any treatment.

This CDR3 region has 15 residues. Between the trimmed V and J ends, which lost 7 bases and 2 bases, there was a span of 17 bases. The germline CDR1 and CDR2 sequences are LNHDA and SQIVND (reference sequence). Amplification targeted TCR beta CDR3 regions from RNA transcripts. The HTBI primer set served for first-round RT-PCR of the TCR CDR3. TCRdb recomputed calls from the multiplex PCR reads with MiXCR, one row per CDR3 protein. In the table there are 550,000 to 850,000 distinct CDR3 sequences, about 19% of which are singletons. Newly diagnosed patients aged 18 to 65 had hyperthyroidism of under 2 months' duration. General study results and limits: Expanded thyroid clonotypes (above 0.001) were mostly also found in blood.

A word on this clonotype: Its cognate antigen is unknown.

The chain recombines TRBV19 with TRBJ2-5; perhaps TRBD2 as D (6 bases). This sequence was found in a woman in her 50s with Graves' hyperthyroidism that later progressed to Graves' ophthalmopathy. Sequenced sample: blood. This chain's CDR3 is CASTRTGEPQETQYF. CDR3 coding DNA: TGTGCCAGTACCCGGACGGGGGAACCTCAAGAGACCCAGTACTTC.